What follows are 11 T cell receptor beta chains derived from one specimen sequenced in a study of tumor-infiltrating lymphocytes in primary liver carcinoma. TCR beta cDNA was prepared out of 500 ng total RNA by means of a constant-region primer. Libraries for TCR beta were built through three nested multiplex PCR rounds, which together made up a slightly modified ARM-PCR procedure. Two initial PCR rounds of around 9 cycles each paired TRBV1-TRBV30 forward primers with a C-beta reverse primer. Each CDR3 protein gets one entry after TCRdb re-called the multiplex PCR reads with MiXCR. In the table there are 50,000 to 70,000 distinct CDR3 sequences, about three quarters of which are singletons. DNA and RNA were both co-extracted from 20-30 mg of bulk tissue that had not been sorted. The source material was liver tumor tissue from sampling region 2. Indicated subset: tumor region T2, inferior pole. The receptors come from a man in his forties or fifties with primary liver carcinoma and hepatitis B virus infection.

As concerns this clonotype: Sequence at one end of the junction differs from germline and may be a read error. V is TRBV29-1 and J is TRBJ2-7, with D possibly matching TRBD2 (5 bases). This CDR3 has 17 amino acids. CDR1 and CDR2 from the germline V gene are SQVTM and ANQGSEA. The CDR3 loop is CGVLGGSGLRSSYEQYF. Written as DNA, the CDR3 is TGCGGCGTTTTAGGTGGTTCGGGATTGAGGAGCTCCTACGAGCAGTACTTC.

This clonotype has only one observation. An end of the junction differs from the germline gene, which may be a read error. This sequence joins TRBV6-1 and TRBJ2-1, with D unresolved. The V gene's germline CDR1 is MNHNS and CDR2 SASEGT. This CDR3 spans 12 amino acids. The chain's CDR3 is CACRRLINKQFF. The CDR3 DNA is TGTGCCTGCAGGCGGTTGATCAATAAGCAGTTCTTC.

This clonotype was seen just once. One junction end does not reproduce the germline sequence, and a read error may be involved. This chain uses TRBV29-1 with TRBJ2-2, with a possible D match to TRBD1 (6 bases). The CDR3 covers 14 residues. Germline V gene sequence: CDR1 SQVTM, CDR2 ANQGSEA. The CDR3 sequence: CSLRDNMITGELFF. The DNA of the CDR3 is TGCAGCCTTCGGGACAATATGATCACCGGGGAGCTCTTTTTT.

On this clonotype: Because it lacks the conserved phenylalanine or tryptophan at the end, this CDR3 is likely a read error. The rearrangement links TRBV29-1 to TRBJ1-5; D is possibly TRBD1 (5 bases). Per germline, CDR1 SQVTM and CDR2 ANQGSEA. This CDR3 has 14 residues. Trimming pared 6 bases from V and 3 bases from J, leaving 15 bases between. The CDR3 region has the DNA TGCAGCGTGAGTGCCGGGGGTTTCAATCAGCCCCAGCATATT. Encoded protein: CSVSAGGFNQPQHI.

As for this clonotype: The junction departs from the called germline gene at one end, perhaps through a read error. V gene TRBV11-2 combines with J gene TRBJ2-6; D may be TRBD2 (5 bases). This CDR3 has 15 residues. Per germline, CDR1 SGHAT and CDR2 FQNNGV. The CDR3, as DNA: TGTACCACCCAGCGGCCGCGCTCTTGGGCCAACATCCTGACTTTC. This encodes CTTQRPRSWANILTF.

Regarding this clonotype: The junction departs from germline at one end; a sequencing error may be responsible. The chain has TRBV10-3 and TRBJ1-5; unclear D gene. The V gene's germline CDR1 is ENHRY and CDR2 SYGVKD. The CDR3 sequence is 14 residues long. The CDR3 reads CAVSENEGGQPQHF. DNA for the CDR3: TGTGCCGTCAGTGAGAATGAGGGCGGTCAGCCCCAGCATTTT.

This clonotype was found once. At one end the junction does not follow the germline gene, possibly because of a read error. CDR3 sequence: CASSPQPQETWYF. The CDR3 DNA is TGTGCCAGCAGTCCACAGCCTCAAGAGACCTGGTACTTT. This chain uses TRBV28 with TRBJ2-5; unclear D gene. The CDR3 runs 13 residues. Germline CDR1 reads MDHEN; CDR2 reads SYDVKM.

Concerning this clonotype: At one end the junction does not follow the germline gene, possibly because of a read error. CDR3 sequence: CVSSPLEGPAVSYNEQFF. In DNA form, the CDR3 reads TGTGTCAGCAGCCCGCTTGAAGGCCCAGCGGTCTCCTACAATGAGCAGTTCTTC. This rearrangement joins TRBV7-8 to TRBJ2-1; a weak D match, TRBD2 (5 bases). CDR1 is SGHVS and CDR2 is FQNEAQ in the germline V gene. The CDR3 covers 18 residues.

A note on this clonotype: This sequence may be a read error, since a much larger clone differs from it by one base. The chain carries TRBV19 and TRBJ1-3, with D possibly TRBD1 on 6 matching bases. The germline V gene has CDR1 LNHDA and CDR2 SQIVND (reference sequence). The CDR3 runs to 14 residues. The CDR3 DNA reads TGTGCCAGTAGAGGACAGAACTCTGGAAACATCATATATTTT. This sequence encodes CASRGQNSGNIIYF.

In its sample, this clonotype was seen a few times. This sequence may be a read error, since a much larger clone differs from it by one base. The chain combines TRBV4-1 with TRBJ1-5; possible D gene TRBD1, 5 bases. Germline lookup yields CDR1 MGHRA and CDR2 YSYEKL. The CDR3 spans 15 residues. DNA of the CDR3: TGCACCAGCAGTCCCATAGAGGGGAGCAATCAGCCCCAGCATTTT. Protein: CTSSPIEGSNQPQHF.

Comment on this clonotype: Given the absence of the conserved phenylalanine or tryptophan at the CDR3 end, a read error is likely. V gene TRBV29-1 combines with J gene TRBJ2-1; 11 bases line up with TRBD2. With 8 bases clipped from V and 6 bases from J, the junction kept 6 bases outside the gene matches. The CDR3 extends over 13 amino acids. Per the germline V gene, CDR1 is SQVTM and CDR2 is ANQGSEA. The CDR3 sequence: CSWRTSGFNEQFS. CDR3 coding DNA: TGCAGCTGGAGGACTAGCGGGTTCAATGAGCAGTTCTCC.